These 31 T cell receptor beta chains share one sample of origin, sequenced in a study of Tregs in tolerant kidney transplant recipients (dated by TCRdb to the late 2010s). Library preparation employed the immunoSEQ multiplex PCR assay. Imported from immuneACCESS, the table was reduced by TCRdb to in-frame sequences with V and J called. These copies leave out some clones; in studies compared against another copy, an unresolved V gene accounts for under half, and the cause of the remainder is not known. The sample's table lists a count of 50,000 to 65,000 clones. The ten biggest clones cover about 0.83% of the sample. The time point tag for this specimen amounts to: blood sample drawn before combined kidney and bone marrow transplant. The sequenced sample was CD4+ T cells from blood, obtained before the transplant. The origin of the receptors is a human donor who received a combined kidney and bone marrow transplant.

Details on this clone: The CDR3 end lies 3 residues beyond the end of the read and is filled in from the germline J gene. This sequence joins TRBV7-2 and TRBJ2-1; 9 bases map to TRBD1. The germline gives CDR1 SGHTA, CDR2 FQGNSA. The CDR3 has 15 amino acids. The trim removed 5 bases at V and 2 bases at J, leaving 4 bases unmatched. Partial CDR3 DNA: TGTGCCAGCAGCACCAGGACAGGGGCCTACAATGAG. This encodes CASSTRTGAYNE. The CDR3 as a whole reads CASSTRTGAYNEQFF.

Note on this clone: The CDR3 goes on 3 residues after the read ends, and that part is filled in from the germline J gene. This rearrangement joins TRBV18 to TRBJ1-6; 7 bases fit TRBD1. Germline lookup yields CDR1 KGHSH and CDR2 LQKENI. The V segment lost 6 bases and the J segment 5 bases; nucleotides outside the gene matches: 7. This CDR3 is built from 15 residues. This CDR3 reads CASSSEGANNSPLHF. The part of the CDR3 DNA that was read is TGTGCCAGCTCTTCTGAGGGGGCCAATAATTCACCC.

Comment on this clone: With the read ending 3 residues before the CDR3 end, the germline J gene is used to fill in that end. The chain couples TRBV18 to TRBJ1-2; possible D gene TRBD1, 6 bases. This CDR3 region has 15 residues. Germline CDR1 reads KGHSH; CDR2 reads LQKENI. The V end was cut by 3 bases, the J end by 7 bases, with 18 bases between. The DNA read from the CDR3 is TGTGCCAGCTCACCCGAAGCCCAGGGGATCGGTGGC. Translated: CASSPEAQGIGG. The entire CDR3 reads CASSPEAQGIGGYTF. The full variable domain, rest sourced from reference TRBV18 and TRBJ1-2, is NAGVMQNPRHLVRRRGQEARLRCSPMKGHSHVYWYRQLPEEGLKFMVYLQKENIIDESGMPKERFSAEFPKEGPSILRIQQVVRGDSAAYFCASSPEAQGIGGYTFGSGTRLTVV.

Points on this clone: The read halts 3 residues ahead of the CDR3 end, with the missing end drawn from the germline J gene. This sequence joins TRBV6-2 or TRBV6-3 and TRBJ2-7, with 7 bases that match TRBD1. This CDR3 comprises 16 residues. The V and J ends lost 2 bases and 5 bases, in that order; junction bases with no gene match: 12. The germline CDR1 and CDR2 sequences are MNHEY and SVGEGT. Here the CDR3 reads CASSYRHTGVHHEQYF. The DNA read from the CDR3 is TGTGCCAGCAGTTACCGCCATACAGGGGTCCATCACGAG.

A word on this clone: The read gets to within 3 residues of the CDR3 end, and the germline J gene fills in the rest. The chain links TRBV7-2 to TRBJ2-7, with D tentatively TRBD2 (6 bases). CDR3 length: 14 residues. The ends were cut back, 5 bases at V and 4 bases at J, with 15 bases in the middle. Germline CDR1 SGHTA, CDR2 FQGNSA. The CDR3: CASSTGTAGYEQYF. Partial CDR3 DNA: TGTGCCAGCAGCACCGGGACTGCTGGGTACGAG.

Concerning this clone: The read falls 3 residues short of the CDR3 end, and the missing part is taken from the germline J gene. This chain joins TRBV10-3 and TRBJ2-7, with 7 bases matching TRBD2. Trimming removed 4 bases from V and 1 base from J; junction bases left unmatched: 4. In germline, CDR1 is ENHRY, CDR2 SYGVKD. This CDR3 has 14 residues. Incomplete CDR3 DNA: TGTGCCATCAGTGCCTCTAGCGGATCCTACGAG. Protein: CAISASSGSYE. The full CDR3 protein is CAISASSGSYEQYF.

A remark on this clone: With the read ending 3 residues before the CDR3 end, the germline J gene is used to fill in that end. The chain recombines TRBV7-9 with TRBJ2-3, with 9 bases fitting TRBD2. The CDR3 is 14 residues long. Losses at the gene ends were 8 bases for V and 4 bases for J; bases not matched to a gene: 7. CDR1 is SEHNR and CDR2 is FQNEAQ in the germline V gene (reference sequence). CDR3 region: CASGASGISDTQYF. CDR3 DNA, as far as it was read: TGTGCCAGCGGGGCTAGCGGGATCTCAGATACG.

The CDR3 protein is CASSSRQGANYGYTF. The DNA read from the CDR3 is TGCGCCAGCAGCTCTAGACAGGGGGCCAACTATGGC. The chain is built from TRBV5-1 and TRBJ1-2, with 10 bases aligning to TRBD1. Read data end 3 residues before the CDR3 end; the end is taken from the germline J gene. This CDR3 is 15 amino acids long. Losses at the gene ends were 3 bases for V and 2 bases for J; bases not matched to a gene: 4. Germline assignment: CDR1 SGHRS and CDR2 YFSETQ.

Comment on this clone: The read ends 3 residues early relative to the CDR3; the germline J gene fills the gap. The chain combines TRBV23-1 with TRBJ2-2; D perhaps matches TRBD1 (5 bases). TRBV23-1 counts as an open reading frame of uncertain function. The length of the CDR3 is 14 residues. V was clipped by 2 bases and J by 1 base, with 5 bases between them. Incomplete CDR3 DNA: TGCGCCAGCAGTCAAGACAGGAACACCGGGGAG. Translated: CASSQDRNTGE. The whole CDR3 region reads CASSQDRNTGELFF.

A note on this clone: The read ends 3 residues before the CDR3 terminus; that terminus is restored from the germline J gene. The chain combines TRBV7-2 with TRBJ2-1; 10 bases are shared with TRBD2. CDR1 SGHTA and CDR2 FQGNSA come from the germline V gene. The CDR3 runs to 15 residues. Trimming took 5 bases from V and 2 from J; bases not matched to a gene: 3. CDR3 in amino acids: CASSLSGGPYNEQFF. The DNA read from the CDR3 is TGTGCCAGCAGCCTTAGCGGGGGGCCCTACAATGAG.

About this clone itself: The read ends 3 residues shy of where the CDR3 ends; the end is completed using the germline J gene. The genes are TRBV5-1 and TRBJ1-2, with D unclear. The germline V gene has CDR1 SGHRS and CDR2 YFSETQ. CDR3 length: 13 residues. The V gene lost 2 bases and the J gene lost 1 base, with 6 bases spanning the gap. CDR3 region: CASSFSLNYGYTF. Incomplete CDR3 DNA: TGCGCCAGCAGCTTTTCTCTTAACTATGGC. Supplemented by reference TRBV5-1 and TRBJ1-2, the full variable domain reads KAGVTQTPRYLIKTRGQQVTLSCSPISGHRSVSWYQQTPGQGLQFLFEYFSETQRNKGNFPGRFSGRQFSNSRSEMNVSTLELGDSALYLCASSFSLNYGYTFGSGTRLTVV.

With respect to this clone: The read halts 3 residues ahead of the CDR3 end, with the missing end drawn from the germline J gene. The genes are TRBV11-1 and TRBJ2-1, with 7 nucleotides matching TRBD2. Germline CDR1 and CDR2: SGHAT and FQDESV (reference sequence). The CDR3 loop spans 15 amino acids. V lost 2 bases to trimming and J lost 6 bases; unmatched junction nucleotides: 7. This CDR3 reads CASSLTSTSFNEQFF. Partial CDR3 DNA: TGTGCCAGCAGCTTAACCTCGACTAGCTTCAATGAG.

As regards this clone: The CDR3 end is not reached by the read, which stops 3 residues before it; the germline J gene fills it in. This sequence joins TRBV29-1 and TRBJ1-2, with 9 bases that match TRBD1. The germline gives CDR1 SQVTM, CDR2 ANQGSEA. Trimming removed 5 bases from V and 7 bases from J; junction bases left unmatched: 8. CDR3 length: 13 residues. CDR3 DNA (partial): TGCAGCGTTAAGGACAGGGGTTCTCCTGGC. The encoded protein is CSVKDRGSPG. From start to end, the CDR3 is CSVKDRGSPGYTF.

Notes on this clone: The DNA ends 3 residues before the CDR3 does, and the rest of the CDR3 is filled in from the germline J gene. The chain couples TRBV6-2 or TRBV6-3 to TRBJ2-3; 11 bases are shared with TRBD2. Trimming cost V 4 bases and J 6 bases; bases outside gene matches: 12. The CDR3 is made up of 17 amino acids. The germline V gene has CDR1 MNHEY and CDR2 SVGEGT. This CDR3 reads CASSSLLAGVGFDTQYF. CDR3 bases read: TGTGCCAGCAGTTCCCTACTAGCGGGAGTCGGCTTTGATACG.

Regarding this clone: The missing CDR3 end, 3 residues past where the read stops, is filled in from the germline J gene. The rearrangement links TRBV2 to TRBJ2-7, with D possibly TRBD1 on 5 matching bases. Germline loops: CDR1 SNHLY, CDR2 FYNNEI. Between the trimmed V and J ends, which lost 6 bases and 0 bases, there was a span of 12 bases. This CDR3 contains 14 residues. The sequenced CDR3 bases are TGTGCCAGCAGGAACAGGCTCCGCTCCTACGAG. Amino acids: CASRNRLRSYE. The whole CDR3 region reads CASRNRLRSYEQYF.

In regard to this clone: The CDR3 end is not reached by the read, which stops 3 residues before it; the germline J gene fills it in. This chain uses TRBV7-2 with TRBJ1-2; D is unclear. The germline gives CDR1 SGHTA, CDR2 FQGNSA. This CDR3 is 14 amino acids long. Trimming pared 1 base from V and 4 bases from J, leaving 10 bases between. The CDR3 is CASSLVLAGYGYTF. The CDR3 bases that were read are TGTGCCAGCAGCTTAGTATTGGCAGGCTATGGC.

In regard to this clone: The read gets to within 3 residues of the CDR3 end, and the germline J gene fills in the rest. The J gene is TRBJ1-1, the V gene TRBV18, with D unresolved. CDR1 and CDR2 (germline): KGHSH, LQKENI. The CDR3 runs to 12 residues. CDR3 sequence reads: CASSPLQNDAFF. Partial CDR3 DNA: TGTGCCAGCTCACCTCTACAGAATGAC.

CDR3: CASSPGTNDEQFF. The DNA read from the CDR3 is TGTGCCAGCTCACCCGGGACAAACGATGAG. V usage is TRBV18 and J usage is TRBJ2-1, with a weak D call TRBD1 (6 bases). Coverage ceases 3 residues before the CDR3 finishes, and the germline J gene fills in the end. V shed 3 bases and J shed 8 bases, with 11 bases lying between them. Germline V gene lookup returns CDR1 KGHSH and CDR2 LQKENI. The CDR3 sequence is 13 residues long.

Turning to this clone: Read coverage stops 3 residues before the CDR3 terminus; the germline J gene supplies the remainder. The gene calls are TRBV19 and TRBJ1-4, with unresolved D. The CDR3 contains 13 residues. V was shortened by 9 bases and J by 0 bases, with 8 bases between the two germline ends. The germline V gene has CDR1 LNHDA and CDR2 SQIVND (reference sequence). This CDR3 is CASGEATNEKLFF. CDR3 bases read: TGTGCCAGCGGGGAGGCAACTAATGAAAAA.

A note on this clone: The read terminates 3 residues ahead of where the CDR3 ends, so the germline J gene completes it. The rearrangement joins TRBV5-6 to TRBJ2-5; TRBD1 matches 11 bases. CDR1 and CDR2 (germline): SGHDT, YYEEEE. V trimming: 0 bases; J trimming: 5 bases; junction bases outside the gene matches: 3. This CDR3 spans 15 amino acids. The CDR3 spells CASSLGTGGRETQYF. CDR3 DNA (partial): TGTGCCAGCAGCTTGGGGACAGGGGGCAGGGAGACC.

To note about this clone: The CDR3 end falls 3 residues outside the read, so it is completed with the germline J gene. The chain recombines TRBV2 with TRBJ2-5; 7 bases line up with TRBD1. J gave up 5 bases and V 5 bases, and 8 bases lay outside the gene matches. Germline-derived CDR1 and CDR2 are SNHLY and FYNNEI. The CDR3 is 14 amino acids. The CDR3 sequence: CASSSGQVGETQYF. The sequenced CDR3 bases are TGTGCCAGCAGTTCTGGACAGGTTGGGGAGACC.

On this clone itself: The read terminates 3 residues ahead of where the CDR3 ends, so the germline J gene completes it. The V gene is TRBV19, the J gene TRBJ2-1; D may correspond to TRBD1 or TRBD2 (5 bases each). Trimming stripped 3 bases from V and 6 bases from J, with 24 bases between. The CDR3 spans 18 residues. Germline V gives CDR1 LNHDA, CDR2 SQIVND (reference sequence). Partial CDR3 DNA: TGTGCCAGTAGTATGAGGGCCCCGGCCAAGGGGCCCTCCAATGAG. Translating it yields CASSMRAPAKGPSNE. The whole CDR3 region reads CASSMRAPAKGPSNEQFF.

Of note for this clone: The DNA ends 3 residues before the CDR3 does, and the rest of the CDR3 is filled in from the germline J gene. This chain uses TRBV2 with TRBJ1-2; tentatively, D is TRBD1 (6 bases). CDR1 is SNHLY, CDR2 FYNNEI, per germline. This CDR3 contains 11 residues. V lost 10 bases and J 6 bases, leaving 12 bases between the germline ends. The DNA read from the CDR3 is TGTGCCACCTCGGAGGGGGATGGC. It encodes CATSEGDG. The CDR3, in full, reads CATSEGDGYTF.

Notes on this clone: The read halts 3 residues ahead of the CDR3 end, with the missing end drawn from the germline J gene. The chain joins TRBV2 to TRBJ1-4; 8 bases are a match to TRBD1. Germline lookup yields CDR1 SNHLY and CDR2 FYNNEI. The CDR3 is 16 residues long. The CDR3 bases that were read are TGTGCCAGCAGTCTCTCAGGGGGCAAAGGGATCGTGAAA. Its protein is CASSLSGGKGIVK. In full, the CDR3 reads CASSLSGGKGIVKLFF.

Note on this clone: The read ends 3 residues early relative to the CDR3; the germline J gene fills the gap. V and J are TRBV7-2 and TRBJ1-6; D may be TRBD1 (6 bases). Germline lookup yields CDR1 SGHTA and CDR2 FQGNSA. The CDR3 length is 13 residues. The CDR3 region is CASHKGGGFSLHF. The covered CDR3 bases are TGTGCCAGCCACAAGGGCGGGGGCTTTTCC.

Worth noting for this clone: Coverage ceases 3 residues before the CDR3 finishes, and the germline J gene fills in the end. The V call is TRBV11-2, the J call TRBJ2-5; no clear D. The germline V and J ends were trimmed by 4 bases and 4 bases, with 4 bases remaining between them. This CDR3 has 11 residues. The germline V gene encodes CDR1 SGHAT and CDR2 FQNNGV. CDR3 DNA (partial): TGTGCCAGCAGCTCATCAGAGACC. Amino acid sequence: CASSSSET. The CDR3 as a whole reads CASSSSETQYF. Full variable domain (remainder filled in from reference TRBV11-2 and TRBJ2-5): EAGVAQSPRYKIIEKRQSVAFWCNPISGHATLYWYQQILGQGPKLLIQFQNNGVVDDSQLPKDRFSAERLKGVDSTLKIQPAKLEDSAVYLCASSSSETQYFGPGTRLLVL.

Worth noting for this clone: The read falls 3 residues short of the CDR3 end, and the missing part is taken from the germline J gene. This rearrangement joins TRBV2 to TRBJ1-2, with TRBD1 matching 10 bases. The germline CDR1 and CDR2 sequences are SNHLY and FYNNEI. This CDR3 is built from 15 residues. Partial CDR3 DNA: TGTGCCAGCAGTGGACAGGGGGCGCGGTTGCGGGGC. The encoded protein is CASSGQGARLRG. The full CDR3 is CASSGQGARLRGYTF.

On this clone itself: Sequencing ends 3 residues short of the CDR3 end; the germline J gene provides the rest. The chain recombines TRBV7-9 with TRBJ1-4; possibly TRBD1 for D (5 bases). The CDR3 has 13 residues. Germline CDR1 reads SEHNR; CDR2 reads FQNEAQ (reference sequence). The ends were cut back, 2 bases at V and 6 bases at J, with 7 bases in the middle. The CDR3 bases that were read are TGTGCCAGCAGCTTAAGAGGGGATGAAAAA. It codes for CASSLRGDEK. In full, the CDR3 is CASSLRGDEKLFF. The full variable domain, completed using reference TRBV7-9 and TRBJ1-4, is DTGVSQNPRHKITKRGQNVTFRCDPISEHNRLYWYRQTLGQGPEFLTYFQNEAQLEKSRLLSDRFSAERPKGSFSTLEIQRTEQGDSAMYLCASSLRGDEKLFFGSGTQLSVL.

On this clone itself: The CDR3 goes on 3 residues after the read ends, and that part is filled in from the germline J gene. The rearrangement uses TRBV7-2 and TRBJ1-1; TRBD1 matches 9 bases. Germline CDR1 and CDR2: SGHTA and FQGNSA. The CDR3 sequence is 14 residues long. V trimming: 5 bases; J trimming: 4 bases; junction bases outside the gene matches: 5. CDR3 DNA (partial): TGTGCCAGCAGCATCTGGACAGGGGCCACTGAA. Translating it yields CASSIWTGATE. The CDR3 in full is CASSIWTGATEAFF.

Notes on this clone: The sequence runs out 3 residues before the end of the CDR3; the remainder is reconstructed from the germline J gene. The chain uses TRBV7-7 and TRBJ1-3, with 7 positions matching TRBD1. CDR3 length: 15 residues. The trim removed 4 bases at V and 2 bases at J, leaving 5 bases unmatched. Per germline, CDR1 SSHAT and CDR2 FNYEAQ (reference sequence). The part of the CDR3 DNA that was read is TGTGCCAGCAGCTCGGCAACAGGGGCTGGAAACACC. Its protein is CASSSATGAGNT. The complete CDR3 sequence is CASSSATGAGNTIYF.

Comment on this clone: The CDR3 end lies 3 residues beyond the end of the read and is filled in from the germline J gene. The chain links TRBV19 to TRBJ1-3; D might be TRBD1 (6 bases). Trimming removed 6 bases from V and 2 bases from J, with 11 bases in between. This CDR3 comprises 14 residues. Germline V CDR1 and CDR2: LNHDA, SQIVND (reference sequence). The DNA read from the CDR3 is TGTGCCAGTAGAACAGGGAGTACTGGAAACACC. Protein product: CASRTGSTGNT. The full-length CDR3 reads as CASRTGSTGNTIYF.